This T cell receptor (beta chain) was sequenced during a study of Ad26.COV2.S vaccination and SARS-CoV-2 variants. TCRdb's table, derived via immunoSEQ multiplex PCR, lists solely in-frame clones and lacks some. The sample yields around 500,000 clones, about 88% seen once. This clone was seen more than once but under ten times. The treatment was: approximately 18 received Ad26.COV2.S at low or high dose, single or two shots; about 5 received placebo; per-sample allocation not given. Collection of samples fell on day 63 after the first vaccine or placebo injection. At a Boston site, the person donating was an adult of 18-55 years. The CDR3 extends over 15 amino acids. Trimming at V came to 6 bases and at J to 5 bases, leaving 7 bases not matched to a gene. CDR1 is LGHDT, CDR2 YNNKEL, per germline (reference sequence).

The sequence derives from a person aged 18-65 years who received the Ad26.COV2.S COVID-19 vaccine or a placebo. The rearrangement uses TRBV3-1 (or the pseudogene TRBV3-2) and TRBJ2-2, with 9 nucleotides matching TRBD1. The specimen comprised peripheral blood, sampled in a trial of Ad26.COV2.S vaccine versus placebo. The CDR3: CASRPGQGYTGELFF. CDR3 in DNA: TGTGCCAGCAGGCCGGGACAGGGCTATACCGGGGAGCTGTTTTTT.